One TCR beta chain is described in this entry. Its antigen is currently unknown. Germline CDR1 reads SSHAT; CDR2 reads FNYEAQ (reference sequence). This CDR3 has 13 amino acids. The data derive from a study of cytomegalovirus exposure and HLA in healthy donors. The PCR ran on 60 Vbeta and 13 Jbeta primers. Sequencing was performed with immunoSEQ multiplex PCR; in TCRdb, only in-frame clones are kept and a portion is missing. The sample yields some 130,000 clones, roughly four fifths seen once. Study results and caveats: Other equally common chains were less clonally expanded than HLA-associated TCR beta chains, a later analysis showed. Within an earlier analysis, most TCR beta V segments proved productive either about 90% or about 30% of the time. There were some V segments, including TRBV6-2 and TRBV6-3, excluded as indistinguishable. It was reported in a later analysis that an Asian-associated ancestry cluster showed fewer N-insertions than the roughly 670-donor mean.

The sequenced material came from PBMCs. The clonotype was recovered from a man aged 25-40 years in good health and CMV-seronegative. The V gene is TRBV7-7, the J gene TRBJ1-2, with TRBD1 identical over 7 bases. The CDR3 region is CAPSAQGNYGYTF. CDR3 nucleotides: TGTGCTCCCTCGGCACAGGGGAACTATGGCTACACCTTC.